This T cell receptor (beta chain) originates from a study of T cell responses to AZD1222 COVID-19 vaccine. General observations from the study: Vaccine-associated CD4 TCRs ranged over spike, dominating at 160-218 and 743-854. The donors showed a predominance of white British ancestry and of females, with possible underestimation of clonal diversity. Increased Spike-specific TCR breadth and depth were observed after two AZD1222 doses.

The table came from immunoSEQ multiplex PCR; TCRdb's copy has only in-frame clones and leaves some out. This sample has about 170,000 clones; just under 90% occur once, and the top ten carry 3.5% to 5.5%. Details on this clone: The antigen is not known.

V gave up 1 base and J gave up 0 bases, with 9 bases separating them. This CDR3 comprises 15 residues. Looked up from germline, CDR1 is LNHNV and CDR2 is YYDKDF (reference sequence). The chain is built from TRBV15 and TRBJ1-2; D possibly corresponds to TRBD1 (6 bases). Sequencing used peripheral blood, obtained 28 days after the second dose of the MenACWY control vaccine. The TCR comes from an adult who received the MenACWY meningococcal vaccine as a control. The CDR3 loop is CATSRGDISNYGYTF. DNA of the CDR3: TGTGCCACCAGCAGAGGGGACATATCTAACTATGGCTACACCTTC.